The present entry profiles one T cell receptor beta chain with its context. Its specificity is not known. Indicated time point: neoterminal ileum biopsy at postoperative endoscopy, about 6 months after surgery. Assay used: immunoSEQ multiplex PCR; TCRdb lists only in-frame clones, some missing. Of 1,900 or so clones listed, 83% were seen once; the top ten hold 6.5% to 9%. This sample is drawn from a study of T cell repertoires in ileal Crohn's disease. Study-level information: M6 samples are neoterminal ileum biopsies from postoperative colonoscopy.

The CDR3 runs 13 residues. V shed 4 bases and J 4 bases; nucleotides not matched to a gene: 2. In germline, CDR1 is SEHNR, CDR2 FQNEAQ (reference sequence). Study results and caveats: All patients with clonality above 26.8% had endoscopic recurrence.

This chain links TRBV7-9 with TRBJ2-5, with 8 bases matching TRBD2. The sample was ileal tissue. The receptor's source is an adult with Crohn's disease. CDR3 in amino acids: CASSSGLGETQYF. CDR3 nucleotides: TGTGCCAGCAGCTCGGGACTAGGAGAGACCCAGTACTTC.